This T cell receptor (beta chain) was documented in a study of cytomegalovirus exposure and HLA in healthy donors. PCR employed 60 Vbeta and 13 Jbeta primers. Assay used: immunoSEQ multiplex PCR; TCRdb lists only in-frame clones, some missing. Of around 130,000 clones listed, around 77% are singletons. In germline, CDR1 is MNHNS, CDR2 SASEGT. Trimming left V 6 bases short and J 9 bases short, with 15 bases between. The CDR3 has 13 amino acids. The count of this clone is one. The chain has TRBV6-1 and TRBJ1-5, with D perhaps matching TRBD1 (6 bases). The sample comprised PBMCs. This receptor was identified in a woman in her sixties or seventies in good health and CMV-seronegative. CDR3 sequence reads: CASSLGGPGPQHF. For the CDR3, the DNA is TGTGCCAGCAGCCTAGGGGGTCCGGGGCCCCAGCATTTT.